The present T cell receptor (beta chain) was sequenced within a study of blood T cell repertoires in COVID-19. In germline, CDR1 is SGHRS, CDR2 YFSETQ. The CDR3 is 16 residues long. V shed 0 bases and J 6 bases; nucleotides not matched to a gene: 7. Per the original data handling: Using reference gene primer amplification, nucleated cell counts were estimated. The data were produced by immunoSEQ multiplex PCR, yet TCRdb's version contains in-frame clones alone and is incomplete. Clone size and the V and J calls come from that table; the DNA yielded D and trimming. Of about 500,000 clones detected, roughly nine tenths appear once; the ten largest clones hold less than 9%.

The sequenced material came from peripheral blood. The sequence derives from a woman aged 50 to 65 with COVID-19, enrolled during active disease. The chain joins TRBV5-1 to TRBJ2-1, with 9 positions matching TRBD1. The CDR3 loop is CASSLAPDRGGNEQFF. For the CDR3, the DNA is TGCGCCAGCAGCTTGGCCCCGGACAGGGGTGGCAATGAGCAGTTCTTC.